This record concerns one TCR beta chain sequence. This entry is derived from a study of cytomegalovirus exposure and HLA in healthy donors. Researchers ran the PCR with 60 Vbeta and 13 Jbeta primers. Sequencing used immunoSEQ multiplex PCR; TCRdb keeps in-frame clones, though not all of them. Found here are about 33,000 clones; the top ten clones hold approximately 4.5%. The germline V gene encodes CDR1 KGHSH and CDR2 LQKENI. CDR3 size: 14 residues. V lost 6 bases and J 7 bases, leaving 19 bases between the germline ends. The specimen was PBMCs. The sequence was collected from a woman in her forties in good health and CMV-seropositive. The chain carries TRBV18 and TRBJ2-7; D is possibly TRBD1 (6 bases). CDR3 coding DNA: TGTGCCAGCTCCCAACAGGGTGTTGTCGGGGAGCAGTACTTC. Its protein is CASSQQGVVGEQYF.